Sequencing of this T cell receptor beta chain was carried out in a study of T cell changes during pregnancy in multiple sclerosis. The CDR3 length is 14 residues. The germline V gene encodes CDR1 SEHNR and CDR2 FQNEAQ (reference sequence). V gave up 7 bases and J gave up 1 base, with 8 bases separating them. The table came from immunoSEQ multiplex PCR; TCRdb's copy has only in-frame clones and leaves some out. The repertoire includes roughly 64,000 clones, around 90% of them detected once, and approximately 5.8% sits in the top ten. The sequencing here drew on peripheral blood, taken in the third trimester of pregnancy. This chain uses TRBV7-9 with TRBJ2-6, with D uncertain. The receptor's source is a female donor in good health, enrolled as a control in a pregnancy study. The CDR3 loop is CASTPRSGANVLTF. CDR3 in DNA: TGTGCCAGCACCCCCCGTTCTGGGGCCAACGTCCTGACTTTC.